The rows below give T cell receptor beta chains drawn from one sample of a study of T cells in Graves' hyperthyroidism and ophthalmopathy. TCRdb itself ran the multiplex PCR reads through MiXCR, one entry per CDR3 protein. This table has 660,000 or so distinct CDR3 sequences, about 45% appearing once. The specimen was peripheral blood or thyroid tissue (not recorded which). The receptors originated from an adult man with Graves' disease, either hyperthyroidism or ophthalmopathy (not recorded which). Both conserved end residues are part of each CDR3. Fields, in order: J gene, D gene, clone size, V gene, CDR3 protein, CDR3 DNA. D genes are given only for firm matches. Clone size is given for some rows only: seen once, a few or many times, or a class if the clone is expanded.

J gene: TRBJ2-1
D gene: TRBD1
clone size: -
V gene: TRBV29-1
CDR3 protein: CSVSRTGMVNEQFF
CDR3 DNA: TGCAGCGTTTCCCGGACAGGGATGGTCAATGAGCAGTTCTTC

J gene: TRBJ1-3
D gene: -
clone size: many
V gene: TRBV9
CDR3 protein: CASSAGIAGNTIYF
CDR3 DNA: TGTGCCAGCAGCGCAGGGATTGCTGGAAACACCATATATTTT

J gene: TRBJ1-1
D gene: TRBD1
clone size: -
V gene: TRBV20-1
CDR3 protein: CSARARGGAKNTEAFF
CDR3 DNA: TGCAGTGCTAGGGCCAGGGGGGGGGCTAAGAACACTGAAGCTTTCTTT

J gene: TRBJ1-2
D gene: TRBD1
clone size: -
V gene: TRBV5-1
CDR3 protein: CASSETGTAIRYGYTF
CDR3 DNA: TGCGCCAGCAGCGAGACCGGGACAGCGATAAGATATGGCTACACCTTC

J gene: TRBJ1-2
D gene: -
clone size: many
V gene: TRBV29-1
CDR3 protein: CSVLGADYGYTF
CDR3 DNA: TGCAGCGTTTTGGGGGCGGACTATGGCTACACCTTC

J gene: TRBJ1-5
D gene: -
clone size: -
V gene: TRBV2
CDR3 protein: CASSANPTGVGNQPQHF
CDR3 DNA: TGTGCCAGCAGTGCTAACCCCACCGGGGTAGGCAATCAGCCCCAGCATTTT

J gene: TRBJ1-1
D gene: -
clone size: -
V gene: TRBV12-3/TRBV12-4
CDR3 protein: CASSLAWGGLEGTEAFF
CDR3 DNA: TGTGCCAGCAGTTTAGCCTGGGGGGGCTTAGAGGGCACTGAAGCTTTCTTT

J gene: TRBJ2-7
D gene: TRBD2
clone size: -
V gene: TRBV7-2
CDR3 protein: CASSLGRLAGGYEQYF
CDR3 DNA: TGTGCCAGCAGCTTAGGGCGGCTAGCGGGCGGTTACGAGCAGTACTTC

J gene: TRBJ1-3
D gene: -
clone size: -
V gene: TRBV14
CDR3 protein: CASSPDGFSGNTIYF
CDR3 DNA: TGTGCCAGCAGCCCGGACGGGTTCTCTGGAAACACCATATATTTT

J gene: TRBJ1-5
D gene: -
clone size: -
V gene: TRBV20-1
CDR3 protein: CSARTRGGNQPQHF
CDR3 DNA: TGCAGTGCTAGAACCAGGGGAGGCAATCAGCCCCAGCATTTT

J gene: TRBJ1-1
D gene: -
clone size: few
V gene: TRBV7-2
CDR3 protein: CASSPLAANTEAFF
CDR3 DNA: TGTGCCAGCAGCCCCCTTGCCGCGAACACTGAAGCTTTCTTT

J gene: TRBJ1-2
D gene: -
clone size: -
V gene: TRBV7-2
CDR3 protein: CASSHRGGQFYGYTF
CDR3 DNA: TGCGCCAGCAGCCACAGAGGAGGACAGTTCTATGGCTACACCTTC

J gene: TRBJ2-3
D gene: -
clone size: few
V gene: TRBV7-8
CDR3 protein: CASSYSGGTITDTQYF
CDR3 DNA: TGTGCCAGCAGTTACTCGGGCGGGACAATCACAGATACGCAGTATTTT

J gene: TRBJ2-7
D gene: -
clone size: few
V gene: TRBV7-3
CDR3 protein: CASSQDYSSYEQYF
CDR3 DNA: TGTGCCAGCAGCCAAGATTACAGCTCCTACGAGCAGTACTTC

J gene: TRBJ2-2
D gene: -
clone size: few
V gene: TRBV6-1
CDR3 protein: CASMYRARHTGELFF
CDR3 DNA: TGTGCCAGCATGTACAGGGCCCGTCACACCGGGGAGCTGTTTTTT

J gene: TRBJ1-2
D gene: TRBD1
clone size: many
V gene: TRBV25-1
CDR3 protein: CASSDPIQGRGYTF
CDR3 DNA: TGTGCCAGCAGTGATCCGATACAGGGGAGGGGCTACACCTTC

J gene: TRBJ2-5
D gene: TRBD2
clone size: -
V gene: TRBV2
CDR3 protein: CASGGGPTQYF
CDR3 DNA: TGTGCCAGCGGCGGGGGACCGACCCAGTACTTC

J gene: TRBJ1-2
D gene: -
clone size: many
V gene: TRBV10-3
CDR3 protein: CAISGDTYGYTF
CDR3 DNA: TGTGCCATCAGTGGAGATACCTATGGCTACACCTTC

J gene: TRBJ1-4
D gene: -
clone size: -
V gene: TRBV7-2
CDR3 protein: CASNVPGLFNEKLFF
CDR3 DNA: TGTGCCAGCAACGTCCCGGGACTGTTCAATGAAAAACTGTTTTTT

J gene: TRBJ1-2
D gene: -
clone size: few
V gene: TRBV7-9
CDR3 protein: CASSLAFDPEGGYTF
CDR3 DNA: TGTGCCAGCAGCTTAGCGTTTGATCCCGAGGGCGGCTACACCTTC

J gene: TRBJ1-1
D gene: -
clone size: once
V gene: TRBV5-1
CDR3 protein: CASSLVTTGTEAFF
CDR3 DNA: TGCGCCAGCAGCTTGGTGACGACGGGCACTGAAGCTTTCTTT

J gene: TRBJ2-7
D gene: -
clone size: -
V gene: TRBV24-1
CDR3 protein: CGAWGIPYEQYF
CDR3 DNA: TGTGGGGCCTGGGGGATCCCCTACGAGCAGTACTTC

J gene: TRBJ2-2
D gene: -
clone size: many
V gene: TRBV2
CDR3 protein: CASSERPLGMLFF
CDR3 DNA: TGTGCCAGCAGTGAACGACCACTTGGGATGCTGTTTTTT

J gene: TRBJ1-3
D gene: TRBD1
clone size: -
V gene: TRBV12-3/TRBV12-4
CDR3 protein: CASSLGTGVYTIYF
CDR3 DNA: TGTGCCAGCAGCCTCGGGACAGGGGTTTACACCATATATTTT

J gene: TRBJ2-7
D gene: TRBD2
clone size: few
V gene: TRBV11-2
CDR3 protein: CASSRFAGEREEYEQYF
CDR3 DNA: TGTGCCAGCAGCCGGTTTGCGGGCGAGCGGGAAGAGTACGAGCAGTACTTC

J gene: TRBJ1-2
D gene: -
clone size: -
V gene: TRBV30
CDR3 protein: CAWSVRQGFYGYTF
CDR3 DNA: TGTGCCTGGAGTGTACGTCAGGGCTTCTATGGCTACACCTTC

J gene: TRBJ1-5
D gene: TRBD1
clone size: -
V gene: TRBV25-1
CDR3 protein: CASSGGTETYSNQPQHF
CDR3 DNA: TGTGCCAGCAGTGGAGGGACAGAAACGTATAGCAATCAGCCCCAGCATTTT

J gene: TRBJ1-6
D gene: TRBD1
clone size: many
V gene: TRBV9
CDR3 protein: CASSESTGDNSPLHF
CDR3 DNA: TGTGCCAGCAGCGAATCGACAGGGGATAATTCACCCCTCCACTTT

J gene: TRBJ1-2
D gene: -
clone size: many
V gene: TRBV12-3/TRBV12-4
CDR3 protein: CASSAGPTNYGYTF
CDR3 DNA: TGTGCCAGCAGCGCGGGACCGACCAACTATGGCTACACCTTC

J gene: TRBJ2-5
D gene: -
clone size: -
V gene: TRBV11-3
CDR3 protein: CASSEGGSQETQYF
CDR3 DNA: TGTGCCAGCAGTGAAGGGGGGTCCCAAGAGACCCAGTACTTC

J gene: TRBJ1-4
D gene: -
clone size: -
V gene: TRBV9
CDR3 protein: CARQPNEKLFF
CDR3 DNA: TGTGCTAGGCAGCCTAATGAAAAACTGTTTTTT

J gene: TRBJ1-5
D gene: -
clone size: many
V gene: TRBV12-3/TRBV12-4
CDR3 protein: CASSPFGQPQHF
CDR3 DNA: TGTGCCAGCAGCCCCTTCGGACAGCCCCAGCATTTT

J gene: TRBJ1-6
D gene: -
clone size: many
V gene: TRBV25-1
CDR3 protein: CASTPGPHNSPLHF
CDR3 DNA: TGTGCCAGCACCCCGGGCCCTCATAATTCACCCCTCCACTTT

J gene: TRBJ2-7
D gene: -
clone size: -
V gene: TRBV24-1
CDR3 protein: CATSARRIYEQYF
CDR3 DNA: TGTGCCACCAGTGCAAGACGGATATACGAGCAGTACTTC

J gene: TRBJ1-3
D gene: -
clone size: -
V gene: TRBV7-2
CDR3 protein: CASSLDWGGSTIYF
CDR3 DNA: TGTGCCAGCAGCTTAGATTGGGGTGGTAGCACCATATATTTT

J gene: TRBJ1-5
D gene: TRBD1
clone size: -
V gene: TRBV2
CDR3 protein: CASTKDRGSDQPQHF
CDR3 DNA: TGTGCCAGCACTAAGGACAGGGGAAGCGATCAGCCCCAGCATTTT

J gene: TRBJ1-4
D gene: -
clone size: -
V gene: TRBV7-8
CDR3 protein: CASSPGISGEKLFF
CDR3 DNA: TGTGCCAGCAGCCCCGGGATCAGTGGTGAAAAACTGTTTTTT

J gene: TRBJ2-7
D gene: -
clone size: many
V gene: TRBV7-6
CDR3 protein: CASSLGGTDPYEQYF
CDR3 DNA: TGTGCCAGCAGCTTAGGGGGGACGGACCCGTACGAGCAGTACTTC

J gene: TRBJ1-1
D gene: TRBD1
clone size: -
V gene: TRBV5-1
CDR3 protein: CASSPAQGMFEAFF
CDR3 DNA: TGCGCCAGCAGCCCTGCACAGGGGATGTTTGAAGCTTTCTTT

J gene: TRBJ1-3
D gene: -
clone size: -
V gene: TRBV29-1
CDR3 protein: CSVAPGDGNTIYF
CDR3 DNA: TGCAGCGTAGCTCCGGGAGATGGAAACACCATATATTTT

J gene: TRBJ2-7
D gene: -
clone size: -
V gene: TRBV20-1
CDR3 protein: CSYSGPNEQYF
CDR3 DNA: TGCAGTTACTCCGGTCCCAACGAGCAGTACTTC

J gene: TRBJ1-1
D gene: TRBD1
clone size: -
V gene: TRBV7-9
CDR3 protein: CASSTNLGTELMNTEAFF
CDR3 DNA: TGTGCCAGCAGCACTAATCTCGGGACAGAGCTTATGAACACTGAAGCTTTCTTT

J gene: TRBJ2-2
D gene: TRBD2
clone size: -
V gene: TRBV4-2
CDR3 protein: CASSRLAGGPRELFF
CDR3 DNA: TGTGCCAGCAGCCGACTAGCGGGAGGGCCTCGCGAGCTGTTTTTT

J gene: TRBJ1-1
D gene: -
clone size: many
V gene: TRBV15
CDR3 protein: CATSVDHRANTEAFF
CDR3 DNA: TGTGCCACCAGCGTAGACCACAGGGCGAACACTGAAGCTTTCTTT

J gene: TRBJ1-2
D gene: -
clone size: many
V gene: TRBV24-1
CDR3 protein: CATSDLTGYTF
CDR3 DNA: TGTGCCACCAGTGATTTGACAGGTTACACCTTC

J gene: TRBJ1-2
D gene: -
clone size: many
V gene: TRBV2
CDR3 protein: CASSDTGFGDGYTF
CDR3 DNA: TGTGCCAGCAGTGATACAGGGTTTGGGGATGGCTACACCTTC

J gene: TRBJ1-6
D gene: -
clone size: many
V gene: TRBV2
CDR3 protein: CASSGGGAKGSPLHF
CDR3 DNA: TGTGCCAGCAGTGGTGGGGGGGCTAAGGGGTCACCCCTCCACTTT

J gene: TRBJ1-1
D gene: -
clone size: -
V gene: TRBV20-1
CDR3 protein: CSARALQGLNTEAFF
CDR3 DNA: TGCAGTGCTAGAGCATTGCAGGGATTGAACACTGAAGCTTTCTTT

J gene: TRBJ1-1
D gene: -
clone size: -
V gene: TRBV7-9
CDR3 protein: CASSKHTEAFF
CDR3 DNA: TGCGCCAGCAGCAAGCACACTGAAGCTTTCTTT

J gene: TRBJ1-2
D gene: -
clone size: few
V gene: TRBV9
CDR3 protein: CASSSWTDSTYGYTF
CDR3 DNA: TGTGCCAGCAGCTCATGGACCGATTCCACCTATGGCTACACCTTC

J gene: TRBJ1-2
D gene: -
clone size: -
V gene: TRBV19
CDR3 protein: CASSTDATSGCTF
CDR3 DNA: TGTGCCAGTAGTACGGACGCCACCAGTGGCTGCACCTTC

J gene: TRBJ2-7
D gene: TRBD2
clone size: many
V gene: TRBV7-9
CDR3 protein: CASSLSGSSYEQYF
CDR3 DNA: TGTGCCAGCAGCTTAAGCGGGAGCTCCTACGAGCAGTACTTC

J gene: TRBJ1-2
D gene: -
clone size: -
V gene: TRBV25-1
CDR3 protein: CASSDVGGGVNYGYTF
CDR3 DNA: TGTGCCAGCAGTGACGTCGGAGGGGGGGTTAACTATGGCTACACCTTC

J gene: TRBJ2-7
D gene: TRBD1
clone size: few
V gene: TRBV20-1
CDR3 protein: CSARATGTGNSYEQYF
CDR3 DNA: TGCAGTGCTAGGGCAACCGGGACAGGTAATTCCTACGAGCAGTACTTC

J gene: TRBJ1-4
D gene: TRBD1
clone size: -
V gene: TRBV2
CDR3 protein: CASRVDRAPNEKLFF
CDR3 DNA: TGTGCCAGCAGGGTAGACAGGGCGCCTAATGAAAAACTGTTTTTT

J gene: TRBJ2-7
D gene: -
clone size: many
V gene: TRBV10-3
CDR3 protein: CAISVLATYEQYF
CDR3 DNA: TGTGCCATCAGCGTTCTAGCGACCTACGAGCAGTACTTC

J gene: TRBJ1-2
D gene: -
clone size: -
V gene: TRBV24-1
CDR3 protein: CASSPVDSGGYTF
CDR3 DNA: TGTGCCAGCTCACCAGTCGACTCAGGAGGCTACACCTTC

J gene: TRBJ1-1
D gene: -
clone size: many
V gene: TRBV7-2
CDR3 protein: CASSSFQGRGTEAFF
CDR3 DNA: TGTGCCAGCAGCTCCTTTCAGGGACGGGGCACTGAAGCTTTCTTT

J gene: TRBJ1-4
D gene: -
clone size: -
V gene: TRBV7-2
CDR3 protein: CASRKGDWAEKLFF
CDR3 DNA: TGTGCCAGCAGGAAAGGGGATTGGGCTGAAAAACTGTTTTTT